The T cell receptor beta chain described here comes from a study of CXCR3-negative and CXCR3-positive naive CD8 T cells. Study-wide findings and caveats: CXCR3-negative and CXCR3-positive naive cells shared comparable TRBV-TRBJ usage, but memory cells did not. Comparably high diversity was seen in both naive subsets, and much lower diversity in memory CD8+ cells. Greater hydrophobicity was found in TRB CDR3s of CXCR3-positive naive cells than of CXCR3-negative naive cells. Similar levels of surface CD5 were seen between naive subsets; TCR strength was inferred from TRB CDR3 properties.

In regard to this clonotype: Its antigen is as yet unknown.

The CDR3 sequence is 17 residues long. Germline V gene sequence: CDR1 MDHEN, CDR2 SYDVKM. Libraries were UMI-labeled 5' RACE TRB cDNA. TCRdb re-analyzed the 5' RACE reads; it lists each CDR3 protein once, without DNA. The sample table includes 40,000 to 50,000 distinct CDR3 sequences. The rearrangement links TRBV28 to TRBJ1-4; the TCRdb D gene call, TRBD1, has no DNA to confirm it. Sequencing was done on a sample of naive CXCR3- CD8+ T cells from blood. The subset here: CD45RO-CCR7+CD27+CD95- naive CD8+ T cells lacking CXCR3 (TNR3-). The TCR sequence derives from a human donor in good health. Some clones in this sample may be carry-over from other donors' samples. The CDR3 spells CASSFSTYTGLHEKLFF. Full variable domain (missing parts from reference TRBV28 and TRBJ1-4): DVKVTQSSRYLVKRTGEKVFLECVQDMDHENMFWYRQDPGLGLRLIYFSYDVKMKEKGDIPEGYSVSREKKERFSLILESASTNQTSMYLCASSFSTYTGLHEKLFFGSGTQLSVL.